This TCR beta chain originates from a study of cytomegalovirus exposure and HLA in healthy donors. Note on this clone: Its antigen is not identified.

Broader study findings: Roughly uniform depth of sequencing across donors was assumed in presence/absence analyses. There were some public TCRs occurring in many donors, but most TCR sequences were rare. A later analysis reportedly identified an Asian-associated ancestry cluster as carrying fewer N-insertions than the roughly 670-donor mean. Later analysis suggested most CMV-associated TCR beta chains were HLA-restricted.

Germline V gene sequence: CDR1 SQVTM, CDR2 ANQGSEA. V was shortened by 0 bases and J by 10 bases, with 21 bases between the two germline ends. The CDR3 runs to 15 residues. Amplification used 60 Vbeta primers and 13 Jbeta primers. TCRdb keeps only in-frame clones here, not all; method: immunoSEQ multiplex PCR. The top ten clones hold 4.8% of a sample with 150,000 to 200,000 clones, roughly four fifths of them seen once. This clonotype was obtained from a man younger than 30 in good health and CMV-seronegative. What was sequenced was PBMCs. This chain connects TRBV29-1 to TRBJ1-1; D unclear. Here the CDR3 DNA reads TGCAGCGTTGAAGATCCCCGAGACACCCTGGCTGGAGCTTTCTTT. Translation gives CSVEDPRDTLAGAFF.